The 27 T cell receptor beta chains below all came from one sample that was sequenced in a study of vaccination effects on CD4 cells after COVID-19. Antigen specificity for these receptors is unknown. Sequencing used immunoSEQ multiplex PCR; TCRdb keeps in-frame clones, though not all of them. The sample consists of about 48,000 clones, about four fifths of them appearing once. Before any sequencing was done, the ViraFEST assay used viral peptide pools to expand antigen-specific CD4+ T cells. Isolation of CD4+ T cells took place after about nine days of culture. Participants completed two doses of the BNT162b2 or mRNA-1273 vaccine. Sequences were derived from CD4+ T cells from PBMCs cultured with HCoV-OC43 spike peptides, sampled after COVID-19 vaccination. The subset: HCoV-OC43 spike overlapping peptide pool stimulation. The source of these receptors is a human donor who received a COVID-19 vaccine.

V usage is TRBV3-1 (or the pseudogene TRBV3-2) and J usage is TRBJ1-2, with D maybe TRBD1 (6 bases). The CDR3 loop spans 14 amino acids. Germline V gene data show CDR1 as LGHDT and CDR2 as YNNKEL (reference sequence). V was cut by 5 bases and J by 7 bases, with 17 bases left in between. This chain's CDR3 is CASSSTLQGPGYTF. The CDR3, as DNA: TGTGCCAGCAGCTCAACGTTACAGGGACCTGGCTACACCTTC.

J is TRBJ2-5 and V is TRBV30; D uncertain. Trimming cost V 3 bases and J 7 bases, with 9 bases left between them. The CDR3 contains 11 residues. CDR1 and CDR2 (germline): GTSNPN, SVGIG (reference sequence). The CDR3 nucleotides read TGTGCCTGGAGCATTCTCGCGACCCAGTACTTC. It codes for CAWSILATQYF. Based on the CDR3 plus reference TRBV30 and TRBJ2-5, the full variable domain is SQTIHQWPATLVQPVGSPLSLECTVEGTSNPNLYWYRQAAGRGLQLLFYSVGIGQISSEVPQNLSASRPQDRQFILSSKKLLLSDSGFYLCAWSILATQYFGPGTRLLVL.

The V gene is TRBV16, the J gene TRBJ2-5; D gene unclear. Germline assignment: CDR1 KGHSY and CDR2 FQNENV. This CDR3 comprises 12 residues. The V end was cut by 0 bases, the J end by 5 bases, with 4 bases between. This chain's CDR3 is CASSQSIETQYF. CDR3 DNA: TGTGCCAGCAGCCAATCTATCGAGACCCAGTACTTC.

In this sample, this clone turned up a few times. V usage is TRBV19 and J usage is TRBJ2-3; the match to TRBD2 covers 10 bases. This CDR3 spans 15 amino acids. V was clipped by 0 bases and J by 7 bases; unmatched bases: 4. Germline CDR1 and CDR2: LNHDA and SQIVND (reference sequence). The CDR3 is CASSIEKREGNTQYF. DNA for the CDR3: TGTGCCAGTAGTATAGAGAAGCGGGAGGGAAATACGCAGTATTTT.

This clone was seen a handful of times. The chain employs TRBV29-1 and TRBJ2-1; tentatively, D is TRBD2 (6 bases). Germline lookup yields CDR1 SQVTM and CDR2 ANQGSEA. The CDR3 contains 13 residues. Trimming removed 4 bases from V and 9 bases from J, with 16 bases in between. CDR3 loop: CSVAGLTGVEQFF. CDR3 nucleotide sequence: TGCAGCGTTGCGGGACTTACCGGGGTTGAGCAGTTCTTC.

The V call is TRBV6-6, the J call TRBJ2-1; D may match TRBD1 or TRBD2 (6 bases each). Trimming stripped 2 bases from V and 1 base from J, with 12 bases between. Germline V gene lookup returns CDR1 MNHNY and CDR2 SVGAGI (reference sequence). The CDR3 is 16 residues long. The chain's CDR3 is CASSYPGGTSYNEQFF. Written as DNA, the CDR3 is TGTGCCAGCAGTTACCCCGGGGGCACATCCTACAATGAGCAGTTCTTC.

The sample holds one count of this clone. V and J are TRBV4-2 and TRBJ2-7; 9 positions match TRBD2. The J segment lost 5 bases and the V segment lost 3 bases, leaving 5 bases of the junction unmatched. From germline, CDR1 is LGHNA and CDR2 YNFKEQ. This CDR3 is 14 amino acids long. The CDR3 here is CASSQPRGGDEQYF. DNA for the CDR3: TGTGCCAGCAGCCAGCCGCGGGGGGGCGACGAGCAGTACTTC.

CDR3 amino acids: CASRTGTIGAQYF. As DNA, the CDR3 is TGTGCCAGCAGAACCGGGACGATAGGTGCGCAGTATTTT. The rearrangement links TRBV2 to TRBJ2-3; D assignment may be TRBD1 or TRBD2 (5 bases each). Germline values: CDR1 SNHLY, CDR2 FYNNEI. The CDR3 totals 13 residues. Trimming took off 6 bases at V and 10 bases at J, with 17 bases between the two ends.

The chain employs TRBV5-1 and TRBJ2-3; 7 bases are shared with TRBD2. CDR3 size: 15 residues. Looked up from germline, CDR1 is SGHRS and CDR2 is YFSETQ. After removal of 2 bases from V and 5 bases from J, the junction contained 8 bases not matched to a gene. This CDR3 is CASSFSGEAVDTQYF. CDR3 DNA sequence: TGCGCCAGCAGCTTCAGCGGGGAAGCGGTAGATACGCAGTATTTT. Based on the CDR3 plus reference TRBV5-1 and TRBJ2-3, the full variable domain is KAGVTQTPRYLIKTRGQQVTLSCSPISGHRSVSWYQQTPGQGLQFLFEYFSETQRNKGNFPGRFSGRQFSNSRSEMNVSTLELGDSALYLCASSFSGEAVDTQYFGPGTRLTVL.

This rearrangement joins TRBV20-1 to TRBJ1-1; D perhaps matches TRBD1 (6 bases). Germline V CDR1 and CDR2: DFQATT, SNEGSKA (reference sequence). This CDR3 contains 12 residues. V lost 3 bases and J lost 4, with 9 bases in between. CDR3 DNA sequence: TGCAGTGCTAGTGGGGGCATCACTGAAGCTTTCTTT. It encodes CSASGGITEAFF.

The rearrangement links TRBV3-1 (or the pseudogene TRBV3-2) to TRBJ1-1; perhaps TRBD1 as D (5 bases). The CDR3 length is 15 residues. V was pared by 1 base and J by 3 bases, with 12 bases between. Germline loops: CDR1 LGHDT, CDR2 YNNKEL (reference sequence). Written as DNA, the CDR3 is TGTGCCAGCAGCCAAGGGGGGGTGAGGTACACTGAAGCTTTCTTT. It codes for CASSQGGVRYTEAFF.

This CDR3 reads CSASKPGEETQYF. The CDR3 bases are TGCAGTGCTAGTAAGCCAGGGGAAGAGACCCAGTACTTC. This sequence joins TRBV20-1 and TRBJ2-5; TRBD1 might be the D (6 bases). Germline assignment: CDR1 DFQATT and CDR2 SNEGSKA (reference sequence). The CDR3 sequence is 13 residues long. V was clipped by 3 bases and J by 3 bases, with 11 bases between them.

The rearrangement links TRBV23-1 to TRBJ2-1, with 9 bases matching TRBD2. TRBV23-1 is identified as an open reading frame with a role that is uncertain. V shed 1 base and J 8 bases; nucleotides not matched to a gene: 12. The CDR3 runs to 17 residues. The chain's CDR3 is CASSQYSREGLCDEQFF. The CDR3 DNA reads as TGCGCCAGCAGTCAATACTCGCGGGAGGGCCTATGTGATGAGCAGTTCTTC.

On this clone itself: Because the CDR3's place on the DNA is in doubt, the DNA is left out and the CDR3 is given as listed by TCRdb. The chain recombines TRBV7-2 with TRBJ2-1; TRBD1, the D gene given by the table, was not confirmed from the DNA. Germline lookup yields CDR1 SGHTA and CDR2 FQGNSA. The CDR3 is 13 amino acids in total, end residues counted. The CDR3 loop reads CASSLVGTGILFF.

The chain recombines TRBV19 with TRBJ1-3; TRBD1 matches 7 bases. The CDR3 extends over 17 amino acids. CDR1 is LNHDA, CDR2 SQIVND, per germline (reference sequence). Trimming at V came to 3 bases and at J to 0 bases, leaving 8 bases not matched to a gene. The CDR3 DNA follows: TGTGCCAGTAGTATGAGAGGGACAGCGCTCTCTGGAAACACCATATATTTT. Translation gives CASSMRGTALSGNTIYF.

This clone was counted between two and nine times. The V gene is TRBV5-8, the J gene TRBJ2-1, with 8 bases fitting TRBD2. From germline, CDR1 is SGHTS and CDR2 YDEGEE. The CDR3 loop spans 17 amino acids. V lost 2 bases to trimming and J lost 3 bases; unmatched junction nucleotides: 10. The CDR3 here is CASSFPQRGTIYNEQFF. The CDR3 coding sequence is TGTGCCAGCAGCTTTCCCCAGCGGGGGACTATCTACAATGAGCAGTTCTTC.

CDR3 sequence (DNA): TGCAGCGCCAAGGATTGGAATGATTACAATGAGCAGTTCTTC. Amino acids: CSAKDWNDYNEQFF. The chain employs TRBV29-1 and TRBJ2-1; D is unclear. Looked up from germline, CDR1 is SQVTM and CDR2 is ANQGSEA. CDR3 length: 14 residues. V lost 7 bases to trimming and J lost 4 bases, with 17 bases between them.

This clone was found a few times. This rearrangement joins TRBV6-4 to TRBJ1-2; maybe TRBD1 (6 bases). The V gene's germline CDR1 is MRHNA and CDR2 SNTAGT. V was shortened by 4 bases and J by 4 bases, with 13 bases between the two germline ends. CDR3 length: 14 residues. The CDR3 DNA sequence: TGTGCCAGCAGTGTCGAATTACAGGGCTATGGCTACACCTTC. Translating it yields CASSVELQGYGYTF.

The genes are TRBV10-3 and TRBJ2-7, with TRBD2 matching 9 bases. J was trimmed by 2 bases and V by 6 bases; bases with no gene match: 5. Germline V gives CDR1 ENHRY, CDR2 SYGVKD. The CDR3 spans 14 residues. This chain's CDR3 is CAISLAGEAYEQYF. CDR3 bases: TGTGCCATCAGCTTAGCGGGAGAGGCCTACGAGCAGTACTTC.

This chain links TRBV5-6 with TRBJ1-1; D is possibly TRBD1 (5 bases). CDR1 is SGHDT and CDR2 is YYEEEE in the germline V gene. CDR3 length equals 18 residues. With 4 bases removed from V and 6 bases from J, the gap between germline ends came to 28 bases. As DNA, the CDR3 is TGTGCCAGCAGCCCCCGAGCCCTAACCGGGACCACCAGGGCTGAAGCTTTCTTT. It translates to CASSPRALTGTTRAEAFF.

This rearrangement joins TRBV3-1 (or the pseudogene TRBV3-2) to TRBJ2-3; TRBD2 aligns across 10 bases. CDR3 length equals 15 residues. The trim removed 4 bases at V and 4 bases at J, leaving 5 bases unmatched. Germline lookup yields CDR1 LGHDT and CDR2 YNNKEL (reference sequence). The CDR3: CASSPASGSADTQYF. As DNA, the CDR3 is TGTGCCAGCAGCCCCGCTAGCGGGAGTGCAGATACGCAGTATTTT.

V gene TRBV27 combines with J gene TRBJ2-1, with 14 bases identical to TRBD2. The CDR3 is 15 residues long. V lost 6 bases, J lost 9 bases, and 7 bases stayed unmatched. Germline CDR1 and CDR2: MNHEY and SMNVEV (reference sequence). The chain's CDR3 is CASSRLAGGLREQFF. In nucleotides, the CDR3 is TGTGCCAGCAGCCGACTAGCGGGGGGGCTCCGTGAGCAGTTCTTC.

This rearrangement joins TRBV5-1 to TRBJ1-2; perhaps TRBD1 as D (6 bases). CDR3 size: 12 residues. Per germline, CDR1 SGHRS and CDR2 YFSETQ. Trimming removed 4 bases at V and 4 bases at J, with 8 bases between. The CDR3 protein is CASSRGAYGYTF. DNA of the CDR3: TGCGCCAGCAGCCGGGGGGCCTATGGCTACACCTTC.

This clone was found once. This chain connects TRBV18 to TRBJ1-6, with 8 positions matching TRBD1. The CDR3 runs 16 residues. CDR1 and CDR2 from the germline V gene are KGHSH and LQKENI. With V trimmed by 3 bases and J by 9 bases, 10 bases remained unmatched. CDR3 bases: TGTGCCAGCTCACCCAGGACAGGGTTCGACGGTTCACCCCTCCACTTT. It yields the protein CASSPRTGFDGSPLHF.

The chain carries TRBV14 and TRBJ2-5, with TRBD1 matching over 7 bases. V lost 5 bases to trimming and J lost 5 bases; unmatched junction nucleotides: 11. This CDR3 comprises 15 residues. The germline CDR1 and CDR2 sequences are SGHDN and FVKESK. CDR3: CASSSKGGAWETQYF. The CDR3 nucleotides are TGTGCCAGCAGCTCCAAAGGGGGCGCCTGGGAGACCCAGTACTTC. The full variable domain, with the rest looked up from reference TRBV14 and TRBJ2-5, is EAGVTQFPSHSVIEKGQTVTLRCDPISGHDNLYWYRRVMGKEIKFLLHFVKESKQDESGMPNNRFLAERTGGTYSTLKVQPAELEDSGVYFCASSSKGGAWETQYFGPGTRLLVL.

This clone was picked up a small number of times. J is TRBJ1-2 and V is TRBV5-1, with 8 bases matching TRBD1. Germline assignment: CDR1 SGHRS and CDR2 YFSETQ. J lost 3 bases, V lost 0 bases, and 4 bases had no gene match. The CDR3 loop spans 15 amino acids. In DNA form, the CDR3 reads TGCGCCAGCAGCTTGGGCTCGACAGGGGACTATGGCTACACCTTC. Protein: CASSLGSTGDYGYTF. Filled out from reference TRBV5-1 and TRBJ1-2, the complete variable domain reads KAGVTQTPRYLIKTRGQQVTLSCSPISGHRSVSWYQQTPGQGLQFLFEYFSETQRNKGNFPGRFSGRQFSNSRSEMNVSTLELGDSALYLCASSLGSTGDYGYTFGSGTRLTVV.

The rearrangement links TRBV18 to TRBJ2-7; 9 bases align to TRBD2. Per the germline V gene, CDR1 is KGHSH and CDR2 is LQKENI. V gave up 1 base and J gave up 3 bases; unmatched junction bases: 4. This CDR3 comprises 15 residues. The CDR3 bases are TGTGCCAGCTCACCACAAGATAGCGGGGGCTACGAGCAGTACTTC. It translates to CASSPQDSGGYEQYF.